The clone carrying this T cell receptor (beta chain) came up a few times. Its antigen is as yet unknown. CDR1 is SQVTM, CDR2 ANQGSEA, per germline. There are 19 residues in the CDR3. The V gene lost 0 bases and the J gene lost 1 base, with 24 bases spanning the gap. This record belongs to a study of T-cell reconstitution after alpha-beta-depleted transplantation in children. Findings and caveats of the study: Reportedly, alpha-beta T cells present about two months post-transplant originated from several hundred expanded clones of graft origin. Once a year had passed after transplant, T-cell counts and diversity came mostly from newly produced T cells.

Construction of the TCRbeta library involved unique molecular identifiers. TCRdb itself ran the PCR reads through MiXCR, one entry per CDR3 protein. This table has around 90,000 distinct CDR3 sequences, about a sixth appearing once. The TCR sequence derives from a male patient under 10 years old who had a stem cell transplant for acute lymphoblastic leukemia, so the T cells may come from the graft donor. The sample in question was PBMCs, mostly from graft donor cells, obtained 180 days after TCRalphabeta/CD19-depleted stem cell transplant. The rearrangement uses TRBV29-1 and TRBJ1-2; D unclear. This CDR3 reads CSVEDRIRVQTVLNYGYTF. The CDR3 DNA is TGCAGCGTTGAAGATCGAATAAGGGTACAGACCGTCCTTAACTATGGCTACACCTTC.